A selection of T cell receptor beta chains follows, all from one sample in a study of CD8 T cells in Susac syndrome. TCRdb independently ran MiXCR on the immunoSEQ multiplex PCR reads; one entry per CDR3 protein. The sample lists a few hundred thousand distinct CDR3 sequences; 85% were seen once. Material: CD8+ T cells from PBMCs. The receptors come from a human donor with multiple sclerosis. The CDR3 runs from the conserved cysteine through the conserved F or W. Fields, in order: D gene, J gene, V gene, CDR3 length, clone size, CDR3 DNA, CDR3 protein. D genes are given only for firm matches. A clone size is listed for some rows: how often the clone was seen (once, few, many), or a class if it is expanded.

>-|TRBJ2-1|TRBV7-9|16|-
TGTGCCAGCAGCTCCCTGGATGGCGGGACCTACAATGAGCAGTTCTTC
CASSSLDGGTYNEQFF
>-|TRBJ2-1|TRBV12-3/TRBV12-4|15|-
TGTGCCAGCAGTTTAACCGGGACTCGACTAAATGAGCAGTTCTTC
CASSLTGTRLNEQFF
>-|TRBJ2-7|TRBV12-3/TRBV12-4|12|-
TGTGCCAGCAGTTTAGCTGAAGCCGAGCAGTACTTC
CASSLAEAEQYF
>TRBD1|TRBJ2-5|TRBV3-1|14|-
TGTGCCAGCAGCCAAGTGGACAGGGAAGAGACCCAGTACTTC
CASSQVDREETQYF
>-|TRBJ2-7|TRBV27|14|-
TGTGCCAGCGGCCGGGACGTGACTACCTACGAGCAGTACTTC
CASGRDVTTYEQYF
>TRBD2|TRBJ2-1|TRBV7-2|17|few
TGTGCCAGCAGCGAACTAGCGGGGGGTATATTCTACAATGAGCAGTTCTTC
CASSELAGGIFYNEQFF
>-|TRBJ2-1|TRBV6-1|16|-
TGTGCCAGCAGTGAAGCGGGGTTAGCTAGCTACAATGAGCAGTTCTTC
CASSEAGLASYNEQFF
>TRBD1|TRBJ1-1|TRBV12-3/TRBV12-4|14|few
TGTGCCAGCAGCGTGCTCGGGACAGGGACTGAAGCTTTCTTT
CASSVLGTGTEAFF
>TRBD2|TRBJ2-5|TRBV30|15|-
TGTGCCTGGGGACTAGCGGGAGGGCCGGGTGAGACCCAGTACTTC
CAWGLAGGPGETQYF
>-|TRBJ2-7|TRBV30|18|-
TGTGCCTGGAGTGACCGAGTGGGCAGAGGAGGTAATCGGTACGAGCAGTACTTC
CAWSDRVGRGGNRYEQYF
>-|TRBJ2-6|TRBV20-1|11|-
TGCAGTGCTCACAGCACCAACGTCCTGACTTTC
CSAHSTNVLTF
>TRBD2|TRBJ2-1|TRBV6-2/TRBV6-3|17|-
TGTGCCAGCAGAATAGAAGGACTAGCGGGCCCGGGGGGTGAGCAGTTCTTC
CASRIEGLAGPGGEQFF
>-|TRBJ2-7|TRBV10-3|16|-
TGTGCCATCAGTGCGACAGGACAGTTCCCCTCCTACGAGCAGTACTTC
CAISATGQFPSYEQYF
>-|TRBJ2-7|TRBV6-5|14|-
TGTGCCAGCAGTCCCGGATTAGGCCCCGACGAGCAGTACTTC
CASSPGLGPDEQYF
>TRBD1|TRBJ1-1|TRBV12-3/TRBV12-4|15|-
TGTGCCAGCAGTTCCCTTGGGACAGCCTACACTGAAGCTTTCTTT
CASSSLGTAYTEAFF
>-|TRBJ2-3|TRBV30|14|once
TGTGCCTGGAGTTACGGAACTAGCACAGATACGCAGTATTTT
CAWSYGTSTDTQYF
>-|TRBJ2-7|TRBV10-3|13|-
TGTGCCATCAGTGAGGAGCACGGATACGAGCAGTACTTC
CAISEEHGYEQYF
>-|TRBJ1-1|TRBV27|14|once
TGTGCCAGCAGTTTTAGGGGGGGTGACACTGAAGCTTTCTTT
CASSFRGGDTEAFF
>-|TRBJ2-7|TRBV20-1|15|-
TGCAGTGCTAGAATCGTTAGCGAGAGCTCCTACGAGCAGTACTTC
CSARIVSESSYEQYF
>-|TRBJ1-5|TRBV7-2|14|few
TGTGCCAGCAGCTTAAGCACCGGAGATCAGCCCCAGCATTTT
CASSLSTGDQPQHF
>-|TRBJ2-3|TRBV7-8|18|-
TGTGCCAGCAGCTTCCGTGGGGCCGGGATCCTCCCCACAGATACGCAGTATTTT
CASSFRGAGILPTDTQYF
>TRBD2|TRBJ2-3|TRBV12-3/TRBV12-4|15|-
TGTGCCAGCAGCCCCCGGGTGAGCGGGGGCAATACGCAGTATTTT
CASSPRVSGGNTQYF
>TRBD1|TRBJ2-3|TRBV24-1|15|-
TGTGCCACCAGTGTCGGGACAGGAGACACAGATACGCAGTATTTT
CATSVGTGDTDTQYF
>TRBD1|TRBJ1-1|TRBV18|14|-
TGTGCCAGCTCACGAGGAGAGACAGGGGATGAAGCTTTCTTT
CASSRGETGDEAFF
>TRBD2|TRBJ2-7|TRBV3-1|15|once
TGTGCCAGCAGGGGGACTAGCGGGAGTGGGTACGAGCAGTACTTC
CASRGTSGSGYEQYF
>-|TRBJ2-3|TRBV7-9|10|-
TGTGCCAGCACCACAGATACGCAGTATTTT
CASTTDTQYF
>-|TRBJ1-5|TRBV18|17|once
TGTGCCAGCTCACCTCCTGGGGCCCCCCTACTAGGACAGCCCCAGCATTTT
CASSPPGAPLLGQPQHF
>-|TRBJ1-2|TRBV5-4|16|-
TGTGCCAGCAGCCCCAACCCCCGGGCAGCCAACTATGGCTACACCTTC
CASSPNPRAANYGYTF
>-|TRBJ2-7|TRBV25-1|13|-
TGTGCCAGCACTATGACAGAAAGCTACGAGCAGTACTTC
CASTMTESYEQYF
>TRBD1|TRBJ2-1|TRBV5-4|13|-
TGTGCCAGCAGCTACGGGACAGGCAATGAGCAGTTCTTC
CASSYGTGNEQFF
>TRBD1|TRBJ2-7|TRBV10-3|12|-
TGTGCCATCGGGACAGGGAACTACGAGCAGTACTTC
CAIGTGNYEQYF
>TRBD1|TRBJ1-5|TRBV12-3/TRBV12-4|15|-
TGTGCCAGCAGTCCCCCGGGACAGGGGTCTCAGCCCCAGCATTTT
CASSPPGQGSQPQHF
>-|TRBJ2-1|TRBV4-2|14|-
TGTGCCAGCAGCCAAGAAGGCGGGCGGGATGAGCAGTTCTTC
CASSQEGGRDEQFF
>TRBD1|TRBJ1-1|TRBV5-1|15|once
TGCGCCAGCAGCTTGGCCGGGACAGGCAATAATGAAGCTTTCTTT
CASSLAGTGNNEAFF
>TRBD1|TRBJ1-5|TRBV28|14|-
TGTGCCAGCAGCGACAGGGGGCTCGATCAGCCCCAGCATTTT
CASSDRGLDQPQHF
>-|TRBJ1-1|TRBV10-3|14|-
TGTGCCATCAGTTCCGGGACCCTGAACACTGAAGCTTTCTTT
CAISSGTLNTEAFF
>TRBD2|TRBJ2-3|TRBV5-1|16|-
TGCGCCAGCAGCTTTCGGGCTAGCGGGAGCACAGATACGCAGTATTTT
CASSFRASGSTDTQYF
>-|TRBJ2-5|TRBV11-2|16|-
TGTGCCAGCAGCACTCCCTGGGGCCCCCTTTTAGAGACCCAGTACTTC
CASSTPWGPLLETQYF
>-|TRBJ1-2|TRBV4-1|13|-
TGCGCCAGCAGCCCCGTGGCCCAATATGGCTACACCTTC
CASSPVAQYGYTF
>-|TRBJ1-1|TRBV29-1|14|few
TGCAGCGTAAAAAGCCAGGCCATGAACACTGAAGCTTTCTTT
CSVKSQAMNTEAFF
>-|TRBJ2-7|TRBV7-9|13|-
TGTGCCAGCAGCTTAGATAGTACAGACGAGCAGTACTTC
CASSLDSTDEQYF
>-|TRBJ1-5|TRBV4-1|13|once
TGCGCCAGCAGCCACTCCACAGTTCAGCCCCAGCATTTT
CASSHSTVQPQHF
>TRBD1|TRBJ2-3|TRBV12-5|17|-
TGTGCTAGTGGTCTCGACCTCGGGACAGGACACACAGATACGCAGTATTTT
CASGLDLGTGHTDTQYF